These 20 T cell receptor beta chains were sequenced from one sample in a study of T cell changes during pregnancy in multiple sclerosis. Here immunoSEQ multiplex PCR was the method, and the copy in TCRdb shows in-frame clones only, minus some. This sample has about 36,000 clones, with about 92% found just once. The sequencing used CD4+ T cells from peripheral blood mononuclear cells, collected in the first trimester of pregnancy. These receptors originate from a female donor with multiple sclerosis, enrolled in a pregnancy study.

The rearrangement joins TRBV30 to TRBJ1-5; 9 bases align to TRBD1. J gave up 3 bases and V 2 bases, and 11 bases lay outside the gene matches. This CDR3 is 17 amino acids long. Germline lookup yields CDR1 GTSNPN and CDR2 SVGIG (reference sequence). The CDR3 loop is CAWSKQTGTGINQPQHF. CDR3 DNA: TGTGCCTGGAGTAAGCAAACCGGGACAGGGATCAATCAGCCCCAGCATTTT.

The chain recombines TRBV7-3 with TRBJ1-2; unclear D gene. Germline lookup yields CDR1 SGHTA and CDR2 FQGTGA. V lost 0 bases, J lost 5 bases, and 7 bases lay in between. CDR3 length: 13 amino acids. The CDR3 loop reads CASSLTSGYGYTF. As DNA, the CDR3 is TGTGCCAGCAGCTTAACGTCGGGTTATGGCTACACCTTC.

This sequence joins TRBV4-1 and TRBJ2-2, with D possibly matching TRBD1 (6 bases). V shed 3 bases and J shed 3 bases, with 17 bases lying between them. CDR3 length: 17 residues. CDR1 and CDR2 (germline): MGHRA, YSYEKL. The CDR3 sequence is CASSHAFTKGDTGELFF. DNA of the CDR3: TGCGCCAGCAGCCACGCTTTCACCAAGGGGGACACCGGGGAGCTGTTTTTT.

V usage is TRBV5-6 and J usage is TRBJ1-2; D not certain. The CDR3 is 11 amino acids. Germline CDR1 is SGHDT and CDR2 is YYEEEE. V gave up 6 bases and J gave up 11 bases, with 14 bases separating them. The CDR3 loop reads CASTAGKGYTF. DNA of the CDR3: TGTGCCAGCACTGCGGGAAAGGGATACACCTTC.

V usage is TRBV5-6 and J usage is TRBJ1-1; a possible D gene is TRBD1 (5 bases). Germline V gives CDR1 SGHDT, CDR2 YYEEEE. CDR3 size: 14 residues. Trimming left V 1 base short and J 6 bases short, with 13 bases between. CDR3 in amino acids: CASSLSWGFSEAFF. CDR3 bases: TGTGCCAGCAGCTTGTCCTGGGGCTTCTCTGAAGCTTTCTTT.

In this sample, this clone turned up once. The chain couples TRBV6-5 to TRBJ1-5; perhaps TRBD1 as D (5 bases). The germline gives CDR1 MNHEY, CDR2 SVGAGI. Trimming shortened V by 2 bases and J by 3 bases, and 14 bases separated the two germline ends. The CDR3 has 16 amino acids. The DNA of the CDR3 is TGTGCCAGCAGTTACCCCGATAGGGGTAACAATCAGCCCCAGCATTTT. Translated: CASSYPDRGNNQPQHF.

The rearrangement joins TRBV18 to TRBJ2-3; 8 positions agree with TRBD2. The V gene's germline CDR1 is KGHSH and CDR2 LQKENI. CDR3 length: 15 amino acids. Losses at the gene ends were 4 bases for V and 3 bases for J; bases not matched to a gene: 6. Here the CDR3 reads CASSRLRGGTDTQYF. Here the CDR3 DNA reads TGTGCCAGCTCACGCCTCCGGGGGGGGACAGATACGCAGTATTTT.

DNA for the CDR3: TGCGCCAGCAGCTTGGGACTACCCACAGATACGCAGTATTTT. Residues: CASSLGLPTDTQYF. The J gene is TRBJ2-3, the V gene TRBV5-1; weak D call: TRBD2 (5 bases). Germline loops: CDR1 SGHRS, CDR2 YFSETQ. Trimming removed 0 bases at V and 2 bases at J, with 7 bases between. The CDR3 length is 14 residues.

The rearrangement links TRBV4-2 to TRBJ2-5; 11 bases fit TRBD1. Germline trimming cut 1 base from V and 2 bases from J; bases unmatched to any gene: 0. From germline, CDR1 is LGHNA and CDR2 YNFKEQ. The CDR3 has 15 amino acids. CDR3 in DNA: TGTGCCAGCAGCCAAGGGGACAGGGGGCAAGAGACCCAGTACTTC. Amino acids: CASSQGDRGQETQYF.

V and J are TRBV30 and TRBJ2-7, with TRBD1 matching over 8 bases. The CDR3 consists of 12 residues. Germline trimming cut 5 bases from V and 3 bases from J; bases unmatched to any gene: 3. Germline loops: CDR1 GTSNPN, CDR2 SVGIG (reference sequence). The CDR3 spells CAWGTGRYEQYF. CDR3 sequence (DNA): TGTGCCTGGGGGACAGGCCGCTACGAGCAGTACTTC.

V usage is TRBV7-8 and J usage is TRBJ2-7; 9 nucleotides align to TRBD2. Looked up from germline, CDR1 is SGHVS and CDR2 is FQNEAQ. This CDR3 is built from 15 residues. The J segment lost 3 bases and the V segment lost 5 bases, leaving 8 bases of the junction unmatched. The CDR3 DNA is TGTGCCAGCAGCGTAACATCTAGCGGGGTCTACGAGCAGTACTTC. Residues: CASSVTSSGVYEQYF.

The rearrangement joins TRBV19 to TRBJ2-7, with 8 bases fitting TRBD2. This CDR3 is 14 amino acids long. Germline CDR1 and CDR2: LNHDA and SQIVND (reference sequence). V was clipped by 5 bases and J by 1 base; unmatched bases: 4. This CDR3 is CASSPTSASYEQYF. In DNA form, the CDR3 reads TGTGCCAGTAGTCCGACTAGCGCATCCTACGAGCAGTACTTC.

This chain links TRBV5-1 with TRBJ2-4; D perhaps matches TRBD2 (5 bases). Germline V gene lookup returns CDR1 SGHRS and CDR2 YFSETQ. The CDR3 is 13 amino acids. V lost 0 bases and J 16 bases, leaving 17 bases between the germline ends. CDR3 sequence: CASSLAGYSAVYF. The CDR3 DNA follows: TGCGCCAGCAGCTTGGCCGGGTATAGCGCGGTCTACTTC.

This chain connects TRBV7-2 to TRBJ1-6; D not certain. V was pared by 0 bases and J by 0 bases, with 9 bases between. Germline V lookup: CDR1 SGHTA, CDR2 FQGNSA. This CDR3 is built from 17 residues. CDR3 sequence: CASSLAPPGSYNSPLHF. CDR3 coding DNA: TGTGCCAGCAGCTTAGCGCCCCCGGGCTCCTATAATTCACCCCTCCACTTT. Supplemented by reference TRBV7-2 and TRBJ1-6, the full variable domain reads GAGVSQSPSNKVTEKGKDVELRCDPISGHTALYWYRQSLGQGLEFLIYFQGNSAPDKSGLPSDRFSAERTGGSVSTLTIQRTQQEDSAVYLCASSLAPPGSYNSPLHFGNGTRLTVT.

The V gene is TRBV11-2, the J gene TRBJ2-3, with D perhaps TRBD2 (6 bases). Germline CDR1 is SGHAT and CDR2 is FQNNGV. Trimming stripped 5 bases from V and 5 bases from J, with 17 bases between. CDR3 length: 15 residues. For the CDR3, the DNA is TGTGCCAGCAGCACCCCAAGCGGGCAGGTAGATACGCAGTATTTT. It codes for CASSTPSGQVDTQYF.

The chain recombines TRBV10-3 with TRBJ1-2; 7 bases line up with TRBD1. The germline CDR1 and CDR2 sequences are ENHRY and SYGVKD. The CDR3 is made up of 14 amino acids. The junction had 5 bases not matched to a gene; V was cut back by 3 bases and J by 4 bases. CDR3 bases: TGTGCCATCAGTGAACGACAGGGCGGCTATGGCTACACCTTC. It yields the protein CAISERQGGYGYTF.

The CDR3 nucleotides read TGTGCCAGCAGGAACGGACAGGGGACTAATCTCGACGAGCAGTACTTC. Protein: CASRNGQGTNLDEQYF. The chain couples TRBV6-7 to TRBJ2-7, with 9 bases identical to TRBD1. TRBV6-7 falls under the ORF class, with uncertain function. CDR3 length equals 16 residues. V dropped 6 bases and J dropped 5; count of bases not matched to a gene: 14.

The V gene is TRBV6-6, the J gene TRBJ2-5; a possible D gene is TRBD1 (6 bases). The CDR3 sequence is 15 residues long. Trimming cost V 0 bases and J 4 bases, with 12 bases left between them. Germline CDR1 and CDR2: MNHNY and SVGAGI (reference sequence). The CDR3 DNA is TGTGCCAGCAGTTACTCGATGGGCAGGGGAGAGACCCAGTACTTC. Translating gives CASSYSMGRGETQYF.

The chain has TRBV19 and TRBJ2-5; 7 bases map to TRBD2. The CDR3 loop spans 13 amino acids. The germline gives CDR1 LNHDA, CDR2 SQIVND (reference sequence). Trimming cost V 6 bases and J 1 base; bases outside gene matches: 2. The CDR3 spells CASSRGGQETQYF. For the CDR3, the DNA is TGTGCCAGTAGCCGCGGGGGCCAAGAGACCCAGTACTTC.

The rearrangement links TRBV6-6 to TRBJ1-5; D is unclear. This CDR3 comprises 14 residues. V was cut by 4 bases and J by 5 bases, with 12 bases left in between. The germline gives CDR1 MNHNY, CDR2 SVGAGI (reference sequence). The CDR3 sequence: CASSFTTPDQPQHF. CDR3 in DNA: TGTGCCAGCAGTTTTACGACACCAGATCAGCCCCAGCATTTT.